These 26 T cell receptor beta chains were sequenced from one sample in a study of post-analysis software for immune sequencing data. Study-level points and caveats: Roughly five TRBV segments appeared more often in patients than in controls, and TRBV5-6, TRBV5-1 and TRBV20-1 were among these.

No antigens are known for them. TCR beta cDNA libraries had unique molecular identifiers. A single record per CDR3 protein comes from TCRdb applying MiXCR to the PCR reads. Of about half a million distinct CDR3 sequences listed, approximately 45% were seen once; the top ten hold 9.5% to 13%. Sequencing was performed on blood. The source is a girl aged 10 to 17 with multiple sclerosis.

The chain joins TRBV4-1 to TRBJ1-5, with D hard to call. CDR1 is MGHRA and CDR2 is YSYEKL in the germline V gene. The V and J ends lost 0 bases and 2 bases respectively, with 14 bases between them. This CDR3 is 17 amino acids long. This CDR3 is CASSQDGPPEGNQPQHF. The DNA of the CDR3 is TGCGCCAGCAGCCAAGATGGGCCTCCGGAGGGCAATCAGCCCCAGCATTTT.

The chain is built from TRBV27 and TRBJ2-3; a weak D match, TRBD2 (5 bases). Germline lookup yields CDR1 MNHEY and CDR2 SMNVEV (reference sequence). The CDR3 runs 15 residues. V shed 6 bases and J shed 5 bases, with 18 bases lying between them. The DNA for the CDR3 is TGTGCCAGCAGCCTCGCGGCTAGCAGGATAGATACGCAGTATTTT. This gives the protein CASSLAASRIDTQYF.

The CDR3 spells CASSQDLRRRTDTQYF. The CDR3 DNA sequence: TGTGCCAGCAGCCAAGACCTGAGACGCCGCACAGATACGCAGTATTTT. The chain is built from TRBV4-2 and TRBJ2-3; no clear D. The germline CDR1 and CDR2 sequences are LGHNA and YNFKEQ. The CDR3 consists of 16 residues. The germline V and J ends were trimmed by 0 bases and 1 base, with 11 bases remaining between them.

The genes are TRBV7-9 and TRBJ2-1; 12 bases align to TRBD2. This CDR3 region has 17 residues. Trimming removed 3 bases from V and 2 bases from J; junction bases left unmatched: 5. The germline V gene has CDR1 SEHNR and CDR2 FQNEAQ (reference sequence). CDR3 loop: CASSFSRTSGAYNEQFF. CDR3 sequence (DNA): TGTGCCAGCAGCTTCTCCAGGACTAGCGGGGCCTACAATGAGCAGTTCTTC. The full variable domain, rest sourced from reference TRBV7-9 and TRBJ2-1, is DTGVSQNPRHKITKRGQNVTFRCDPISEHNRLYWYRQTLGQGPEFLTYFQNEAQLEKSRLLSDRFSAERPKGSFSTLEIQRTEQGDSAMYLCASSFSRTSGAYNEQFFGPGTRLTVL.

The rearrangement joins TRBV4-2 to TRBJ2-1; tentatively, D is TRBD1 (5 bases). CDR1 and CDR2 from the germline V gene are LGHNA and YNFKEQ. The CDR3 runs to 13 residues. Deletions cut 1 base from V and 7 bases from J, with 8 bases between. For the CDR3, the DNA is TGTGCCAGCAGCCAAGGGGGCAGAAATGAGCAGTTCTTC. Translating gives CASSQGGRNEQFF.

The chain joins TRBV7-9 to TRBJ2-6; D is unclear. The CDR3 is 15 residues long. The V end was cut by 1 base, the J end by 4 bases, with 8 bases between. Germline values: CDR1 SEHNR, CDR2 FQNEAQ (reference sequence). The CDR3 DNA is TGTGCCAGCAGCTTAGTTGATGCCGGGGCCAACGTCCTGACTTTC. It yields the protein CASSLVDAGANVLTF.

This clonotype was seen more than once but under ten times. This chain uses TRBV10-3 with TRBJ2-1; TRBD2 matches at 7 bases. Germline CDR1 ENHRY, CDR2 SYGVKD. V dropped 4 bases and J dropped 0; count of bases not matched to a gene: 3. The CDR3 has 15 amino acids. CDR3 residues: CAISGREGSYNEQFF. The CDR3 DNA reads TGTGCCATCAGTGGCAGGGAGGGCTCCTACAATGAGCAGTTCTTC.

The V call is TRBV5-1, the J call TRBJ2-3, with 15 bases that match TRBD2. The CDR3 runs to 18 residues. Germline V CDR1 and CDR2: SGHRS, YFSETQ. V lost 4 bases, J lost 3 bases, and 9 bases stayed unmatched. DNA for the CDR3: TGCGCCAGCAGCACAGGGACTAGCGGGAGGTTCCGGACAGATACGCAGTATTTT. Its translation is CASSTGTSGRFRTDTQYF.

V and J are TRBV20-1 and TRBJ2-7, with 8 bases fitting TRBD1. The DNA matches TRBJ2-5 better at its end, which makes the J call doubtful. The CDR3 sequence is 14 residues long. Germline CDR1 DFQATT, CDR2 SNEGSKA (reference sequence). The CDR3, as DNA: TGCAGTGCTCTTCAGGGGGCAGGAGTGGAGACCCAGTACTTC. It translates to CSALQGAGVETQYF.

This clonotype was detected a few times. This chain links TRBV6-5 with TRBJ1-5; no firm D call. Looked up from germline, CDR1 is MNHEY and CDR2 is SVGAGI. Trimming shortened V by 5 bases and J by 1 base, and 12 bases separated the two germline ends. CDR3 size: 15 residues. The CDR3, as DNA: TGTGCCAGCAGTCCCCGAGGCAAAAGCAATCAGCCCCAGCATTTT. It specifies CASSPRGKSNQPQHF.

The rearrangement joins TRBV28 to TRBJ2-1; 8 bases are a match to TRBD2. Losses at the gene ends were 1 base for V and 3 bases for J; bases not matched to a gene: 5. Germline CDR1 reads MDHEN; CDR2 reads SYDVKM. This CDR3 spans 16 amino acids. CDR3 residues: CASSLSPSGYYNEQFF. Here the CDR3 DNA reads TGTGCCAGCAGTTTATCTCCTAGCGGGTACTACAATGAGCAGTTCTTC.

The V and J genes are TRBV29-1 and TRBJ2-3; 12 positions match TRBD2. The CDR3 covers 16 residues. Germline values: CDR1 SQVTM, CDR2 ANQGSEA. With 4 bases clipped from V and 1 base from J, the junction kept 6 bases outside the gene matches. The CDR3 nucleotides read TGCAGCGTTGGCCCACGACTAGCGGGAGGCACAGATACGCAGTATTTT. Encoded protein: CSVGPRLAGGTDTQYF.

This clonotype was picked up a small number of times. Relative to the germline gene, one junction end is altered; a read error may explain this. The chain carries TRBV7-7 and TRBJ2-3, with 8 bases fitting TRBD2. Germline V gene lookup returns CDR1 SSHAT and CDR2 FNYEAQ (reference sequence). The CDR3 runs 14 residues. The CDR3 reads CASSEAGVIDTQYF. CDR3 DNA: TGTGCTAGCAGCGAAGCGGGAGTCATAGATACGCAGTATTTT.

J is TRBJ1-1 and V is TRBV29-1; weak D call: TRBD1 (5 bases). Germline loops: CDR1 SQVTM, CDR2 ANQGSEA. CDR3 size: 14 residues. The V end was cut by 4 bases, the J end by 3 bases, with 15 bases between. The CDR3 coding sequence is TGCAGCGTTGTGAAGGGGAACCCCTACACTGAAGCTTTCTTT. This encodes CSVVKGNPYTEAFF.

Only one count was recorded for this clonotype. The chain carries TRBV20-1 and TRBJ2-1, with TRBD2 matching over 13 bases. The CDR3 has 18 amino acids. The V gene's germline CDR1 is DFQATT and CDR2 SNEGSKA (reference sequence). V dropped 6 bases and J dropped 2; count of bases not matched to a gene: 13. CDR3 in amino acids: CSARAGLAGEKTYNEQFF. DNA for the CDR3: TGCAGTGCCAGGGCAGGACTAGCGGGAGAGAAGACCTACAATGAGCAGTTCTTC.

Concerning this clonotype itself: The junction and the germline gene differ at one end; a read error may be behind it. The CDR3 reads CTSSHSSSGYNEQFF. Here the CDR3 DNA reads TGCACCAGCAGCCACAGCTCTAGCGGATACAATGAGCAGTTCTTC. The chain joins TRBV4-1 to TRBJ2-1; 7 positions agree with TRBD2. CDR1 and CDR2 from the germline V gene are MGHRA and YSYEKL. CDR3 length equals 15 residues.

CDR3 residues: CASSQDLYYGYTF. The DNA of the CDR3 is TGTGCCAGCAGCCAAGATCTATACTATGGCTACACCTTC. V usage is TRBV3-1 and J usage is TRBJ1-2; D is uncertain. Per the germline V gene, CDR1 is LGHDT and CDR2 is YNNKEL (reference sequence). Trimming removed 0 bases from V and 3 bases from J, with 5 bases in between. The CDR3 covers 13 residues.

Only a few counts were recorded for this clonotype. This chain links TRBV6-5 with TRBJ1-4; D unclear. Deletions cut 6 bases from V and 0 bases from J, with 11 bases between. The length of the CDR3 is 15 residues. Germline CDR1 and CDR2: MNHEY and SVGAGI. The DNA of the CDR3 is TGTGCCAGCAGCCCCAGCCCTTCAACTAATGAAAAACTGTTTTTT. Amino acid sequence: CASSPSPSTNEKLFF.

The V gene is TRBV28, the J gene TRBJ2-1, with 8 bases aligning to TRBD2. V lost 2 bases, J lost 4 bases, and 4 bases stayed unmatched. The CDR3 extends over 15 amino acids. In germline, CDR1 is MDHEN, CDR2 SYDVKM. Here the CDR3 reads CASSLRGGLYNEQFF. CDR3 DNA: TGTGCCAGCAGTTTACGGGGGGGGCTTTACAATGAGCAGTTCTTC.

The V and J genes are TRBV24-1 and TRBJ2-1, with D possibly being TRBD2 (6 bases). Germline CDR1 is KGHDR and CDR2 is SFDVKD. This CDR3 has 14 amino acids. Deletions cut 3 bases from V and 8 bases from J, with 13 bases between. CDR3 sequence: CATSDPRGSDEQFF. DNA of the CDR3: TGTGCCACCAGTGATCCCCGGGGGAGCGATGAGCAGTTCTTC.

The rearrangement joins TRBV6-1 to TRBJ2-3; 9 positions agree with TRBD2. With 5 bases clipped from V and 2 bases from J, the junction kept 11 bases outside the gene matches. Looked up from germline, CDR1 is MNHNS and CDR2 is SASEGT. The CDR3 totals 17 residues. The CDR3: CASSTTGTSISTDTQYF. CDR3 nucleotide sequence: TGTGCCAGCAGTACAACCGGGACTAGCATATCCACAGATACGCAGTATTTT.

CDR3 nucleotide sequence: TGTGCCAGCAGCCCCGGCGAGGGGCCCGGCTATGGCTACACCTTC. Translated, it gives CASSPGEGPGYGYTF. The V call is TRBV7-2, the J call TRBJ1-2, with D perhaps matching TRBD1 (5 bases). CDR3 length: 15 amino acids. Per germline, CDR1 SGHTA and CDR2 FQGNSA. V was shortened by 5 bases and J by 4 bases, with 17 bases between the two germline ends.

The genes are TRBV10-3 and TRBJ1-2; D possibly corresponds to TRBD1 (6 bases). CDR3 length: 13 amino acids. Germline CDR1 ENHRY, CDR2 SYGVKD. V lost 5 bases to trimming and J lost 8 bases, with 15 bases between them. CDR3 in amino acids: CAISPQGSPGYTF. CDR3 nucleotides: TGTGCCATCAGTCCACAGGGTTCCCCAGGCTACACCTTC.

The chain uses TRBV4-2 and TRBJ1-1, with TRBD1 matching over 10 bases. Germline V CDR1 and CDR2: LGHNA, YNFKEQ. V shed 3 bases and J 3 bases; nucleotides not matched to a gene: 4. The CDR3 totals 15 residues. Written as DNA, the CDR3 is TGTGCCAGCAGCCAGGAGGACAGGGGGTACACTGAAGCTTTCTTT. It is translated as CASSQEDRGYTEAFF.

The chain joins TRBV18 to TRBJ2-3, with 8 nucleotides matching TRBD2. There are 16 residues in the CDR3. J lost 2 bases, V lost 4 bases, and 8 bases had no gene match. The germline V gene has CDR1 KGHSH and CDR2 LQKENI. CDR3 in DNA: TGTGCCAGCTCACTAACGGGAGGGAGATTCACAGATACGCAGTATTTT. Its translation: CASSLTGGRFTDTQYF.

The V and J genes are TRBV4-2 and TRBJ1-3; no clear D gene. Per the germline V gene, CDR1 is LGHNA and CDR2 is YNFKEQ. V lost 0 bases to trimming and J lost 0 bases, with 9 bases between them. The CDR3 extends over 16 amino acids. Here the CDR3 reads CASSQESVSSGNTIYF. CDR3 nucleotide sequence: TGTGCCAGCAGCCAAGAATCAGTCAGCTCTGGAAACACCATATATTTT.